This T cell receptor (beta chain) is from a study of cytomegalovirus exposure and HLA in healthy donors. Overall study context: There were 350 to 400 genotyped donors. Of these, about 80% fell in the genetic ancestry cluster associated with self-reported Caucasian donors.

Turning to this clone: The antigen remains unidentified.

Points from the study as a whole: Within an earlier analysis, most TCR beta V segments proved productive either about 90% or about 30% of the time. Several of the most significant clusters appeared, in a later analysis, to be linked to common viral pathogens. Some segments of the V type, notably TRBV6-2 and TRBV6-3, were excluded as indistinguishable.

It was with 60 Vbeta and 13 Jbeta primers that the PCR ran. Assay: immunoSEQ multiplex PCR; the TCRdb copy retains only in-frame clones and omits some. The data show about 200,000 clones, 70% to 85% seen once. The CDR3 is made up of 23 amino acids. The chain employs TRBV21-1 and TRBJ2-1; TRBD2 was called by the table and not checked on the DNA. TRBV21-1 has pseudogene status. This clonotype was obtained from a woman under 40 in good health and CMV-seropositive. The source material was PBMCs. The CDR3 is CASSIPGQSTGTSGGISYNEQFF. Here the CDR3 DNA reads TGTGCCAGCAGCATTCCGGGACAGAGTACCGGGACTAGCGGGGGGATCTCCTACAATGAGCAGTTCTTC.